This T cell receptor (beta chain) was recovered during a study of blood T cell repertoires in COVID-19. Study information: Researchers got acute and convalescent COVID-19 samples from the United States, Italy and Spain. PBMCs, B-cell-depleted T cells, or T cells were the source of the cDNA or gDNA that made up the material.

Sequenced by immunoSEQ multiplex PCR; TCRdb stores in-frame clones only, minus some. This table has 400,000 or so clones, about 87% appearing once. Sequencing was carried out using peripheral blood. The receptor comes from a human donor in a cohort sampled during active COVID-19.

CDR3 loop: CASSSDGGAGETQYF. CDR3 coding DNA: TGCGCCAGCAGTTCAGACGGGGGGGCCGGAGAGACCCAGTACTTC. The rearrangement joins TRBV5-1 to TRBJ2-5; 8 bases align to TRBD2. Trimming took 5 bases from V and 4 from J; bases not matched to a gene: 10. Germline values: CDR1 SGHRS, CDR2 YFSETQ. CDR3 size: 15 residues.